These 2 T cell receptor beta chains were sequenced from one sample in a study of blood T cell repertoires in COVID-19. This table comes from immunoSEQ multiplex PCR, and its TCRdb copy is limited to in-frame clones, with some not included. This sample has roughly 250,000 clones, with 79% found just once. The sequencing sample was made of peripheral blood. Receptors originate from a woman in her 40s with active or convalescent COVID-19.

Many counts were recorded for this clone. The V gene is TRBV27, the J gene TRBJ1-6; D uncertain. Germline V lookup: CDR1 MNHEY, CDR2 SMNVEV (reference sequence). The CDR3 has 16 amino acids. Deletions cut 5 bases from V and 3 bases from J, with 14 bases between. CDR3 loop: CASSQALEYYNSPLHF. CDR3 nucleotide sequence: TGTGCCAGCAGTCAAGCGCTTGAGTACTATAATTCACCCCTCCACTTT.

This chain joins TRBV18 and TRBJ1-3, with a tentative D call TRBD1 (5 bases). The germline V gene encodes CDR1 KGHSH and CDR2 LQKENI. This CDR3 is built from 18 residues. V was pared by 3 bases and J by 10 bases, with 28 bases between. CDR3 nucleotide sequence: TGTGCCAGCTCACCTCAAAAAAGGGGCCTGGTTCCCGCTGGGACCATATATTTT. It specifies CASSPQKRGLVPAGTIYF.